One and the same sample provided the 18 T cell receptor beta chains below, sequenced in a study of cytomegalovirus exposure and HLA in healthy donors. Profiled with immunoSEQ multiplex PCR; TCRdb holds only in-frame clones, not every one. The profile shows over 250,000 clones, around 87% of them singletons. Sequencing was done on a sample of PBMCs. All receptors derive from a woman aged 30 to 39 in good health and CMV-seropositive.

V and J are TRBV29-1 and TRBJ2-5, with D perhaps TRBD2 (5 bases). Germline CDR1 SQVTM, CDR2 ANQGSEA. Between the trimmed V and J ends, which lost 6 bases and 1 base, there was a span of 12 bases. There are 13 residues in the CDR3. The chain's CDR3 is CSVRIGVQETQYF. The CDR3 DNA sequence: TGCAGCGTCAGGATCGGGGTCCAAGAGACCCAGTACTTC.

The chain carries TRBV5-6 and TRBJ2-1; D unclear. V shed 0 bases and J shed 0 bases, with 7 bases lying between them. This CDR3 comprises 15 residues. Germline values: CDR1 SGHDT, CDR2 YYEEEE. CDR3 coding DNA: TGTGCCAGCAGCTTGGGCGCCGGCTCCTACAATGAGCAGTTCTTC. Protein: CASSLGAGSYNEQFF.

The V call is TRBV4-3, the J call TRBJ2-3; perhaps TRBD2 as D (6 bases). V dropped 1 base and J dropped 0 bases, with 11 bases sitting between them. In germline, CDR1 is LGHNA, CDR2 YSLEER. The CDR3 length is 16 residues. CDR3 nucleotides: TGCGCCAGCAGCCAAGGATCGGCGGGGAGCACAGATACGCAGTATTTT. This gives the protein CASSQGSAGSTDTQYF.

The chain recombines TRBV5-3 with TRBJ1-2; unclear D gene. TRBV5-3 is known as an ORF, though its function is uncertain. Trimming stripped 2 bases from V and 8 bases from J, with 16 bases between. The CDR3 consists of 14 residues. CDR3 DNA: TGTGCCAGAAGCTTAGGGCCGCCCCCAGGAGGCTACACCTTC. It encodes CARSLGPPPGGYTF.

V is TRBV15 and J is TRBJ2-2; D may be TRBD1 or TRBD2 (5 bases each). The CDR3 contains 17 residues. Deletions cut 0 bases from V and 0 bases from J, with 11 bases between. CDR1 is LNHNV, CDR2 YYDKDF, per germline (reference sequence). This chain's CDR3 is CATSRDHGTANTGELFF. The CDR3, as DNA: TGTGCCACCAGCAGAGATCATGGGACGGCGAACACCGGGGAGCTGTTTTTT.

V and J are TRBV7-3 and TRBJ2-5, with D uncertain. The CDR3 extends over 13 amino acids. Germline CDR1 and CDR2: SGHTA and FQGTGA. V was cut by 2 bases and J by 1 base, with 5 bases left in between. The CDR3 bases are TGTGCCAGCAGCTTAGTCGCCCAAGAGACCCAGTACTTC. Encoded protein: CASSLVAQETQYF.

The CDR3: CASSYQASSYEQYF. DNA for the CDR3: TGTGCCAGCAGTTATCAGGCCAGCTCCTACGAGCAGTACTTC. This chain links TRBV6-5 with TRBJ2-7; D is uncertain. The CDR3 length is 14 residues. Looked up from germline, CDR1 is MNHEY and CDR2 is SVGAGI. V gave up 3 bases and J gave up 0 bases, with 9 bases separating them.

The J gene is TRBJ2-7, the V gene TRBV19; perhaps TRBD1 as D (5 bases). CDR1 is LNHDA, CDR2 SQIVND, per germline (reference sequence). CDR3 length equals 13 residues. Trimming cost V 2 bases and J 4 bases, with 9 bases left between them. The CDR3 sequence is CASSIYQGYEQYF. For the CDR3, the DNA is TGTGCCAGTAGTATATATCAGGGTTACGAGCAGTACTTC. The full variable domain, rest sourced from reference TRBV19 and TRBJ2-7, is DGGITQSPKYLFRKEGQNVTLSCEQNLNHDAMYWYRQDPGQGLRLIYYSQIVNDFQKGDIAEGYSVSREKKESFPLTVTSAQKNPTAFYLCASSIYQGYEQYFGPGTRLTVT.

The chain carries TRBV2 and TRBJ2-1; 8 positions agree with TRBD2. There are 16 residues in the CDR3. With 5 bases clipped from V and 3 bases from J, the junction kept 9 bases outside the gene matches. Germline CDR1 SNHLY, CDR2 FYNNEI. CDR3 sequence (DNA): TGTGCCAGCAGTAGAGGAACGGGGGGGATCTACAATGAGCAGTTCTTC. Encoded protein: CASSRGTGGIYNEQFF.

The genes are TRBV27 and TRBJ2-1; 8 nucleotides line up with TRBD2. V shed 4 bases and J 6 bases; nucleotides not matched to a gene: 5. The length of the CDR3 is 14 residues. Germline assignment: CDR1 MNHEY and CDR2 SMNVEV (reference sequence). The CDR3 sequence is CASSYGLAGNEQFF. CDR3 DNA: TGTGCCAGCAGTTACGGACTAGCAGGCAATGAGCAGTTCTTC.

V is TRBV5-1 and J is TRBJ2-7; TRBD1 agrees at 8 bases. In germline, CDR1 is SGHRS, CDR2 YFSETQ. The ends lost 0 bases at V and 5 bases at J; junction bases unmatched: 7. The CDR3 has 15 residues. The CDR3: CASSLATGGLDEQYF. The CDR3 bases are TGCGCCAGCAGCTTGGCCACAGGGGGTCTTGACGAGCAGTACTTC.

The V call is TRBV10-3, the J call TRBJ1-2; TRBD1 aligns across 7 bases. J lost 5 bases, V lost 2 bases, and 8 bases had no gene match. Germline values: CDR1 ENHRY, CDR2 SYGVKD. The CDR3 extends over 15 amino acids. For the CDR3, the DNA is TGTGCCATCAGTGAGGGAGGGACAGACAGTTATGGCTACACCTTC. It is translated as CAISEGGTDSYGYTF.

The chain has TRBV25-1 and TRBJ2-3, with 7 nucleotides matching TRBD2. The CDR3 runs 15 residues. The junction had 8 bases not matched to a gene; V was cut back by 7 bases and J by 1 base. Looked up from germline, CDR1 is MGHDK and CDR2 is SYGVNS. Here the CDR3 reads CASMKSGMRTDTQYF. CDR3 DNA: TGTGCCAGCATGAAAAGCGGGATGCGCACAGATACGCAGTATTTT.

The chain combines TRBV7-2 with TRBJ1-2; 7 nucleotides agree with TRBD1. The CDR3 has 14 residues. V shed 2 bases, J shed 6 bases, and the junction held 6 bases outside the gene matches. In germline, CDR1 is SGHTA, CDR2 FQGNSA. The CDR3 DNA reads TGTGCCAGCAGCTTATCGCAGGGGGGAGATGGCTACACCTTC. It specifies CASSLSQGGDGYTF.

The chain uses TRBV7-3 and TRBJ2-3, with 10 nucleotides matching TRBD1. The CDR3 is 16 amino acids. The trim removed 5 bases at V and 3 bases at J, leaving 8 bases unmatched. Germline assignment: CDR1 SGHTA and CDR2 FQGTGA. CDR3 loop: CASSAPGQGRTDTQYF. CDR3 nucleotides: TGTGCCAGCAGCGCTCCGGGACAGGGGCGTACAGATACGCAGTATTTT.

This chain joins TRBV6-6 and TRBJ2-7, with D possibly being TRBD2 (6 bases). Trimming took 6 bases from V and 6 from J, leaving 21 bases between them. The germline V gene encodes CDR1 MNHNY and CDR2 SVGAGI (reference sequence). CDR3 length equals 15 residues. This CDR3 reads CASRTPEGLFSEQYF. For the CDR3, the DNA is TGTGCCAGCAGAACTCCAGAGGGACTCTTCTCCGAGCAGTACTTC.

The CDR3 is CASLGRGLRGDTQYF. CDR3 in DNA: TGTGCCAGCTTGGGCAGGGGGCTTCGGGGAGATACGCAGTATTTT. The gene calls are TRBV27 and TRBJ2-3; 8 bases are a match to TRBD1. Germline CDR1 reads MNHEY; CDR2 reads SMNVEV (reference sequence). This CDR3 comprises 15 residues. J gave up 5 bases and V 8 bases, and 12 bases lay outside the gene matches.

The rearrangement links TRBV6-4 to TRBJ1-2, with D unclear. CDR3 size: 13 residues. The V and J ends lost 3 bases and 7 bases respectively, with 12 bases between them. Germline V gives CDR1 MRHNA, CDR2 SNTAGT. In nucleotides, the CDR3 is TGTGCCAGCAGTGAAGGTGGGCGAAGTGGCTACACCTTC. This codes for CASSEGGRSGYTF.